These T cell receptor beta chains were read from a single sample in a study of shared clonotypes between healthy human individuals. Produced via immunoSEQ multiplex PCR; TCRdb's table is partial and in-frame only. This sample has about 700,000 clones, with 92% found just once. The sample consisted of naive CD8+ T cells sorted from blood. These receptor sequences come from a man between 25 and 39 years old in good health. The CDR3 runs from the conserved cysteine through the conserved F or W. The order of the fields is V gene, clone size, J gene, D gene, CDR3 protein, CDR3 DNA. The D gene is left open where the match is weak. Rows may omit the clone size; those that give it use once, few, many or a size class.

V gene: TRBV4-3; clone size: -; J gene: TRBJ2-7; D gene: TRBD2; CDR3 protein: CASSQGYLAGDEQYF; CDR3 DNA: TGCGCCAGCAGCCAAGGGTACCTAGCGGGAGACGAGCAGTACTTC
V gene: TRBV5-1; clone size: -; J gene: TRBJ2-5; D gene: TRBD2; CDR3 protein: CASSLAGLAGYKETQYF; CDR3 DNA: TGCGCCAGCAGCTTGGCCGGGCTAGCGGGATATAAAGAGACCCAGTACTTC
V gene: TRBV27; clone size: -; J gene: TRBJ2-1; D gene: TRBD2; CDR3 protein: CASSPTSGRYNEQFF; CDR3 DNA: TGTGCCAGCAGCCCTACTAGCGGGAGGTACAATGAGCAGTTCTTC
V gene: TRBV27; clone size: -; J gene: TRBJ2-7; D gene: TRBD2; CDR3 protein: CASRAGVNEQYF; CDR3 DNA: TGTGCCAGCAGAGCGGGAGTAAACGAGCAGTACTTC
V gene: TRBV11-2; clone size: -; J gene: TRBJ2-3; D gene: -; CDR3 protein: CASSLDIRSGEDRTDTQYF; CDR3 DNA: TGTGCCAGCAGCTTAGATATCAGGTCTGGTGAGGACCGCACAGATACGCAATATTTT
V gene: TRBV7-2; clone size: once; J gene: TRBJ2-6; D gene: -; CDR3 protein: CASRFRGANVLTF; CDR3 DNA: TGTGCCAGCAGGTTCCGGGGGGCCAACGTCCTGACTTTC
V gene: TRBV7-9; clone size: -; J gene: TRBJ2-7; D gene: TRBD2; CDR3 protein: CASSLDVGGGSAYEQYF; CDR3 DNA: TGTGCCAGCAGCTTAGATGTCGGCGGCGGGAGTGCGTACGAGCAGTACTTC
V gene: TRBV29-1; clone size: -; J gene: TRBJ2-7; D gene: -; CDR3 protein: CSVDMLGGEQYF; CDR3 DNA: TGCAGCGTTGATATGCTTGGGGGCGAGCAGTACTTC
V gene: TRBV28; clone size: -; J gene: TRBJ2-1; D gene: TRBD2; CDR3 protein: CASMSLAGVYNEQFF; CDR3 DNA: TGTGCCAGCATGTCACTAGCGGGAGTTTACAATGAGCAGTTCTTC
V gene: TRBV11-2; clone size: once; J gene: TRBJ2-7; D gene: TRBD1; CDR3 protein: CASSAAGTGYYEQYF; CDR3 DNA: TGTGCCAGCAGCGCGGCCGGGACAGGGTACTACGAGCAGTACTTC
V gene: TRBV25-1; clone size: -; J gene: TRBJ1-1; D gene: TRBD1; CDR3 protein: CASSPGQGEMGTEAFF; CDR3 DNA: TGTGCCAGCAGTCCCGGACAGGGGGAGATGGGCACTGAAGCTTTCTTT
V gene: TRBV9; clone size: -; J gene: TRBJ2-7; D gene: -; CDR3 protein: CASSVGAGSYEQYF; CDR3 DNA: TGTGCCAGCAGCGTAGGGGCGGGCTCCTACGAGCAGTACTTC
V gene: TRBV7-9; clone size: -; J gene: TRBJ1-2; D gene: -; CDR3 protein: CASSLEVTGGDYGYTF; CDR3 DNA: TGTGCCAGCAGCTTAGAGGTTACCGGTGGAGACTATGGCTACACCTTC
V gene: TRBV11-2; clone size: -; J gene: TRBJ1-4; D gene: -; CDR3 protein: CASSQILGATNEKLFF; CDR3 DNA: TGTGCCAGCAGCCAGATCCTGGGGGCAACTAATGAAAAACTGTTTTTT
V gene: TRBV4-3; clone size: -; J gene: TRBJ2-5; D gene: TRBD2; CDR3 protein: CASSQVGGGSGQETQYF; CDR3 DNA: TGCGCCAGCAGCCAAGTAGGCGGGGGGAGCGGCCAAGAGACCCAGTACTTC
V gene: TRBV9; clone size: -; J gene: TRBJ2-7; D gene: TRBD2; CDR3 protein: CASSGRANEQYF; CDR3 DNA: TGTGCCAGTAGCGGGAGGGCCAACGAGCAGTACTTC
V gene: TRBV7-2; clone size: -; J gene: TRBJ2-7; D gene: TRBD1; CDR3 protein: CASSTTTGTVSYEQYF; CDR3 DNA: TGTGCCAGCAGCACTACAACCGGGACAGTCTCCTACGAGCAGTACTTC
V gene: TRBV29-1; clone size: -; J gene: TRBJ2-1; D gene: TRBD1; CDR3 protein: CSGRTGLRYNEQFF; CDR3 DNA: TGCAGCGGGAGGACAGGGCTACGTTACAATGAGCAGTTCTTC
V gene: TRBV28; clone size: -; J gene: TRBJ1-2; D gene: -; CDR3 protein: CASSLFLSFESGKSRNYGYTF; CDR3 DNA: TGTGCCAGCAGTTTATTTTTGTCGTTTGAGTCAGGGAAATCCCGAAACTATGGCTACACCTTC
V gene: TRBV27; clone size: -; J gene: TRBJ2-1; D gene: TRBD2; CDR3 protein: CASSLSSGLAGGEQFF; CDR3 DNA: TGTGCCAGCAGTTTATCGTCGGGACTAGCGGGAGGTGAGCAGTTCTTC
V gene: TRBV7-7; clone size: few; J gene: TRBJ2-2; D gene: -; CDR3 protein: CASMGEGELFF; CDR3 DNA: TGTGCCTCTATGGGTGAAGGGGAGCTGTTTTTT
V gene: TRBV5-6; clone size: -; J gene: TRBJ1-1; D gene: -; CDR3 protein: CASSFGGGTEAFF; CDR3 DNA: TGTGCCAGCAGCTTTGGGGGAGGTACTGAAGCTTTCTTT
V gene: TRBV6-1; clone size: -; J gene: TRBJ2-7; D gene: TRBD2; CDR3 protein: CASREVPSGYSYEQYF; CDR3 DNA: TGTGCCAGCAGGGAAGTCCCTAGCGGATACTCCTACGAGCAGTACTTC
V gene: TRBV7-9; clone size: -; J gene: TRBJ2-1; D gene: -; CDR3 protein: CASSPGNEQFF; CDR3 DNA: TGTGCCAGCAGCCCGGGGAATGAGCAGTTCTTC
V gene: TRBV29-1; clone size: once; J gene: TRBJ2-2; D gene: -; CDR3 protein: CSVEVWQRNTGELFF; CDR3 DNA: TGCAGCGTTGAAGTATGGCAGAGGAACACCGGGGAGCTGTTTTTT
V gene: TRBV6-6; clone size: -; J gene: TRBJ2-7; D gene: -; CDR3 protein: CASSPTDGSYEQYF; CDR3 DNA: TGTGCCAGCAGTCCGACGGACGGATCCTACGAGCAGTACTTC
V gene: TRBV6-6; clone size: -; J gene: TRBJ2-7; D gene: TRBD2; CDR3 protein: CASSLVAGGGEQYF; CDR3 DNA: TGTGCCAGCAGTTTGGTAGCGGGAGGAGGCGAGCAGTACTTC
V gene: TRBV4-3; clone size: -; J gene: TRBJ2-7; D gene: -; CDR3 protein: CASSQGGTDEQYF; CDR3 DNA: TGCGCCAGCAGCCAAGGGGGTACCGACGAGCAGTACTTC
V gene: TRBV9; clone size: -; J gene: TRBJ1-1; D gene: -; CDR3 protein: CASREINMEAFF; CDR3 DNA: TGTGCCAGCAGGGAAATTAACATGGAAGCTTTCTTT